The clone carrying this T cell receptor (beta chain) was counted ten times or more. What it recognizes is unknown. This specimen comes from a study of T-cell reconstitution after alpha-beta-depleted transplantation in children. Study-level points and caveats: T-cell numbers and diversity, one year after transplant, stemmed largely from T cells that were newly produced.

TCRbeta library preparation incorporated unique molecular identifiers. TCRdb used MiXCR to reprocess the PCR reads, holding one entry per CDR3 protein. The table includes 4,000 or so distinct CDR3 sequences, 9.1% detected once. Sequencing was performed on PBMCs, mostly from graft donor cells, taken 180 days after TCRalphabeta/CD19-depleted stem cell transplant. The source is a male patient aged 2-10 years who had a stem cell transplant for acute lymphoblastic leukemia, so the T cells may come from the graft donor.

Here the CDR3 reads CASSLNTASYEQYF. CDR3 DNA sequence: TGTGCCAGCAGCCTAAACACGGCTTCCTACGAGCAGTACTTC. The chain employs TRBV14 and TRBJ2-7; D gene unclear. CDR1 SGHDN and CDR2 FVKESK come from the germline V gene. The CDR3 is made up of 14 amino acids. With 4 bases removed from V and 1 base from J, the gap between germline ends came to 11 bases.